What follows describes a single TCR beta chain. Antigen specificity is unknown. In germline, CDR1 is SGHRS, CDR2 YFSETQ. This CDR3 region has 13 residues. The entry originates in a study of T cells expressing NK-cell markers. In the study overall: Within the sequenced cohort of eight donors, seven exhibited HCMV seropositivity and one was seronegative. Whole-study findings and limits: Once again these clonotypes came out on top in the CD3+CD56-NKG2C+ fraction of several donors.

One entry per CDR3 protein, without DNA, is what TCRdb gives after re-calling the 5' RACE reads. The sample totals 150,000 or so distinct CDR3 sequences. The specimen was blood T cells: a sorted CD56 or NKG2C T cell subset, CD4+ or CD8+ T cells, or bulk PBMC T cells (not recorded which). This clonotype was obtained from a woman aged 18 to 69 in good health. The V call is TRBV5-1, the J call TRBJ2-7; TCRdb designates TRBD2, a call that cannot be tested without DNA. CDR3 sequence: CASSTGLAFEQYF.